This T cell receptor (beta chain) was documented in a study of CD8 T cells in ankylosing spondylitis. Regarding the study as a whole: About 8 highly homologous variants made up a TCR beta motif, and this motif appeared characteristic of ankylosing spondylitis blood. According to the report, clones linked to the disease were significantly enriched in matched synovial fluid samples taken from ankylosing spondylitis patients. In synovial fluid and blood from reactive arthritis, some motif variants were previously reported.

TCRdb reprocessed the 5' RACE reads with MiXCR, giving one entry per CDR3 protein. The repertoire holds tens of thousands of distinct CDR3 sequences, more than 25% seen once, with roughly three fifths in the top ten. The length of the CDR3 is 12 residues. V was shortened by 5 bases and J by 2 bases, with 4 bases between the two germline ends. This clonotype was picked up a small number of times. Its cognate antigen is unknown. The source is a male donor with ankylosing spondylitis or in good health (not recorded which). The V gene is TRBV12-3 or TRBV12-4, the J gene TRBJ1-5; D not resolved. The specimen sequenced was blood, either unsorted or a sorted T cell fraction (not recorded which). The CDR3 here is CASSQGNQPQHF. For the CDR3, the DNA is TGTGCCAGCAGTCAGGGCAATCAGCCCCAGCATTTT.